This record looks at one T cell receptor beta chain sequence and its context. Its cognate antigen is unknown. This sample stems from a study of beta chain features in type 1 diabetes. Notes on the study in general: Reduced insertions and increased deletions marked VDJ junctions in type 1 diabetes patients. Equally in patients and controls, PCR might preferentially amplify shorter templates. Compared to healthy donors, patients appeared to have naive, central memory and Treg TCRB repertoires that were more alike.

TCRB transcripts that were expressed got sequenced, as all of the isolated RNA had been reverse transcribed. The protocol was immunoSEQ multiplex PCR, while the TCRdb copy is restricted to in-frame clones and leaves out a portion. The sample carries 250,000 to 400,000 clones, approximately 15% recorded once. The CDR3 loop spans 13 amino acids. Germline V gene lookup returns CDR1 MNHEY and CDR2 SVGAGI. The ends lost 6 bases at V and 6 bases at J; junction bases unmatched: 3. This receptor was taken from a young man in good health. Sequencing used central memory CD4+ T cells from blood. This chain connects TRBV6-5 to TRBJ2-2; TRBD1 matches at 8 bases. The CDR3 DNA reads TGTGCCAGCAGGGAACAGGGGGCCGGGGAGCTGTTTTTT. Its translation is CASREQGAGELFF.